This TCR beta chain emerged from a study of T cells in Graves' hyperthyroidism and ophthalmopathy. Comments on this clonotype: What it binds is not known. Being one base from a much bigger clone, this may be a read error.

Overall study findings and caveats: A model using 13 V-J features told ophthalmopathy apart from stable hyperthyroidism.

Regions amplified from RNA transcripts were the TCR beta CDR3 regions. TCR CDR3 regions were first amplified by RT-PCR with HTBI primers. TCRdb re-derived calls from the multiplex PCR reads in MiXCR, one entry per CDR3 protein. The sample contains about 760,000 distinct CDR3 sequences, 35% of which appear only once. This CDR3 comprises 17 residues. The germline V and J ends were trimmed by 0 bases and 6 bases, with 21 bases remaining between them. Germline values: CDR1 MNHNY, CDR2 SVGAGI (reference sequence). The sample was blood. The sequence came from a woman between 40 and 55 years old with Graves' hyperthyroidism. The chain has TRBV6-6 and TRBJ2-7, with D hard to call. The CDR3 loop reads CASSYSSLARDPSEQYF. The CDR3 DNA reads as TGTGCCAGCAGTTACTCGAGTCTCGCAAGGGATCCAAGCGAGCAGTACTTC.